This T cell receptor (beta chain) was identified during a study of T cell repertoires in cytomegalovirus infection. This clonotype was recorded at least ten times. The V gene's germline CDR1 is SGHVS and CDR2 FQNEAQ. Deletions cut 2 bases from V and 5 bases from J, with 16 bases between. The CDR3 contains 16 residues. TCRdb recomputed calls from the reads with MiXCR, one row per CDR3 protein. The table shows just under 550,000 distinct CDR3 sequences, with about 25% occurring only once. Sequencing was done on a sample of PBMCs. The V gene is TRBV7-8, the J gene TRBJ2-1, with TRBD2 as a possible D gene (5 bases). This clonotype was sampled from a human donor in good health (CMV status not recorded). Some clones in this sample may be carry-over from other donors' samples. This chain's CDR3 is CASSLRSLAQNNEQFF. The CDR3 DNA reads TGTGCCAGCAGCTTAAGGTCCCTAGCCCAAAACAATGAGCAGTTCTTC.